Here is one T cell receptor beta chain with its context. Other DNA sequences of this sample code for an identical CDR3. Profiled with immunoSEQ multiplex PCR; TCRdb holds only in-frame clones, not every one. The sample holds more than 20,000 clones, roughly nine tenths seen once. The source of the sample is a study of OX40 agonist ivuxolimab in advanced cancers. The germline gives CDR1 SGDLS, CDR2 YYNGEE. V was cut by 0 bases and J by 1 base, with 3 bases left in between. This CDR3 has 13 residues. The TCR comes from an adult with an advanced solid tumor such as melanoma, head and neck, liver or kidney cancer. The chain combines TRBV9 with TRBJ2-3; D is undetermined. Specimen: CD4+ or CD8+ T cells sorted from blood, collected in a trial of the OX40 agonist ivuxolimab. The CDR3 nucleotides read TGTGCCAGCAGCGTAGGGGGCACAGATACGCAGTATTTT. Encoded protein: CASSVGGTDTQYF.